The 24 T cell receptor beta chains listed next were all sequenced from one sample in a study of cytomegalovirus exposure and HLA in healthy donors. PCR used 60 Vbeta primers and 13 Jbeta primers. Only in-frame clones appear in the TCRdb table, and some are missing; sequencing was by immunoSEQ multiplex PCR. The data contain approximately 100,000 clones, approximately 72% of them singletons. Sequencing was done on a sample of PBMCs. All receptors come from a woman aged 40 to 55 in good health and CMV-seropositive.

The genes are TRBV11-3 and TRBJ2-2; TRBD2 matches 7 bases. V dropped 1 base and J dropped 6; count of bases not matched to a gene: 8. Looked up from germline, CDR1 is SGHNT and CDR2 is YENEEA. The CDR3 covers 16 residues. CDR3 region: CASSLGVPSGAGELFF. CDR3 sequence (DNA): TGTGCCAGCAGCTTAGGGGTCCCTAGCGGAGCCGGGGAGCTGTTTTTT.

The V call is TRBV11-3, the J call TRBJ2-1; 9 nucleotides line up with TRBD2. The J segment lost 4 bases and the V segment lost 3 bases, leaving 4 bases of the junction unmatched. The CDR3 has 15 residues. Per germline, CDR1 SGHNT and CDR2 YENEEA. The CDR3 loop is CASSLASGAYNEQFF. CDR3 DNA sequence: TGTGCCAGCAGCTTGGCTAGCGGGGCATACAATGAGCAGTTCTTC.

The CDR3 sequence: CASTRAPNSYNEQFF. In DNA, the CDR3 is TGTGCCAGCACCCGAGCACCTAACTCTTACAATGAGCAGTTCTTC. This rearrangement joins TRBV9 to TRBJ2-1; D ambiguous. This CDR3 has 15 amino acids. The germline CDR1 and CDR2 sequences are SGDLS and YYNGEE. The ends were cut back, 6 bases at V and 4 bases at J, with 17 bases in the middle.

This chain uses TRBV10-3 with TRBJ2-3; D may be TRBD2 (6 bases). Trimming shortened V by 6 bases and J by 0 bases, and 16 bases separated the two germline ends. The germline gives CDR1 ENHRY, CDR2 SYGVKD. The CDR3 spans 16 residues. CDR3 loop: CAIRRSLAPSTDTQYF. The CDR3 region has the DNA TGTGCCATCAGGAGGTCCCTAGCGCCGAGCACAGATACGCAGTATTTT.

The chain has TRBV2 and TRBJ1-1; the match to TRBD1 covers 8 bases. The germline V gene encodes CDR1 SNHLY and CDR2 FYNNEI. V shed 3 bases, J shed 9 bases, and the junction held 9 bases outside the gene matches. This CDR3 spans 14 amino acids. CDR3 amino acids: CASSESGTGGKAFF. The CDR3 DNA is TGTGCCAGCAGTGAGTCGGGGACAGGTGGGAAAGCTTTCTTT. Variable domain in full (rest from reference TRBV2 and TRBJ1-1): EPEVTQTPSHQVTQMGQEVILRCVPISNHLYFYWYRQILGQKVEFLVSFYNNEISEKSEIFDDQFSVERPDGSNFTLKIRSTKLEDSAMYFCASSESGTGGKAFFGQGTRLTVV.

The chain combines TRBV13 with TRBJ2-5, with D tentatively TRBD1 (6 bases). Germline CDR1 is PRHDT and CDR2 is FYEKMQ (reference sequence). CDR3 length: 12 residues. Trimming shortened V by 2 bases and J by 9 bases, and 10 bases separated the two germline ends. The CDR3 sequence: CASSLRSGAQYF. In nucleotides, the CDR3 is TGTGCCAGCAGCTTACGGTCAGGGGCCCAGTACTTC.

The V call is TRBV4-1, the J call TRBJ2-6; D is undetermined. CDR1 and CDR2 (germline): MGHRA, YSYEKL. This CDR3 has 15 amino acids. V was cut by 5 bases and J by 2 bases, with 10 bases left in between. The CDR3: CASSYQSAGANVLTF. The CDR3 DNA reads TGCGCCAGCAGCTACCAGTCTGCTGGGGCCAACGTCCTGACTTTC.

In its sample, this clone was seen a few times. The chain's CDR3 is CASSFLRGSNTEAFF. The CDR3 nucleotides are TGTGCCAGCAGTTTCCTCAGGGGATCGAACACTGAAGCTTTCTTT. The chain employs TRBV28 and TRBJ1-1; perhaps TRBD1 as D (6 bases). The CDR3 has 15 amino acids. Per the germline V gene, CDR1 is MDHEN and CDR2 is SYDVKM. The ends were cut back, 3 bases at V and 1 base at J, with 12 bases in the middle.

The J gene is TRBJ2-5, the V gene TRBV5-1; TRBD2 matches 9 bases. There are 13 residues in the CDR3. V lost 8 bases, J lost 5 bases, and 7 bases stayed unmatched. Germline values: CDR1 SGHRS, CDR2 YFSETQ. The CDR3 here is CASIAGDGETQYF. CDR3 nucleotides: TGCGCCAGTATAGCGGGAGACGGGGAGACCCAGTACTTC. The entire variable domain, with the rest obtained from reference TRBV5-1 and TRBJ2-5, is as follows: KAGVTQTPRYLIKTRGQQVTLSCSPISGHRSVSWYQQTPGQGLQFLFEYFSETQRNKGNFPGRFSGRQFSNSRSEMNVSTLELGDSALYLCASIAGDGETQYFGPGTRLLVL.

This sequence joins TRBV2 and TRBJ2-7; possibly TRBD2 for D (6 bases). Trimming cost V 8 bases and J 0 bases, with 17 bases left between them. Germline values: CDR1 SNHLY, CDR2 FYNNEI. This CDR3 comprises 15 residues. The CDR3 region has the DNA TGTGCCAGCTCCGCCGGGACTTCCAGCTCCTACGAGCAGTACTTC. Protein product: CASSAGTSSSYEQYF. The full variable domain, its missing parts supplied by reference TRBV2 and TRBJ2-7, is EPEVTQTPSHQVTQMGQEVILRCVPISNHLYFYWYRQILGQKVEFLVSFYNNEISEKSEIFDDQFSVERPDGSNFTLKIRSTKLEDSAMYFCASSAGTSSSYEQYFGPGTRLTVT.

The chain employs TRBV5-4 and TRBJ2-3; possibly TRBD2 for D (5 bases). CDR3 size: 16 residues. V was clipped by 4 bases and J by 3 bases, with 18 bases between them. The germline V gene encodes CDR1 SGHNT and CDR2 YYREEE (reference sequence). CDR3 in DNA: TGTGCCAGCAGCCCCAAGGCTGAGCGGAAGACAGATACGCAGTATTTT. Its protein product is CASSPKAERKTDTQYF.

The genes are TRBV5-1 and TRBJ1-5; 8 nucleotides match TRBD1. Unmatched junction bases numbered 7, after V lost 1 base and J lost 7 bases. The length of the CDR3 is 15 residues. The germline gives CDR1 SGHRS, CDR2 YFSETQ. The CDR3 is CASSLTGGGTQPQHF. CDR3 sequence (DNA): TGCGCCAGCAGCTTGACAGGGGGAGGGACACAGCCCCAGCATTTT.

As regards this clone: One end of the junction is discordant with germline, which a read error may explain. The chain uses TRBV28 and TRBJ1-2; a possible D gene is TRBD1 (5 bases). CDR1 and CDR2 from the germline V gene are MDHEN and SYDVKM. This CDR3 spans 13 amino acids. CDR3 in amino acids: CANSLRGNYGYPF. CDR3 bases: TGTGCCAACAGTTTGCGGGGGAACTATGGCTACCCCTTC.

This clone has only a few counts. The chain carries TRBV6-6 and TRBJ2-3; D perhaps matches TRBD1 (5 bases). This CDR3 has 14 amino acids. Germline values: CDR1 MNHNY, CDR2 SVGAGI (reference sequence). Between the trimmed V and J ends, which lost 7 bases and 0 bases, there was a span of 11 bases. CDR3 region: CASKKGSSTDTQYF. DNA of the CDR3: TGTGCCAGCAAAAAGGGGTCTAGCACAGATACGCAGTATTTT.

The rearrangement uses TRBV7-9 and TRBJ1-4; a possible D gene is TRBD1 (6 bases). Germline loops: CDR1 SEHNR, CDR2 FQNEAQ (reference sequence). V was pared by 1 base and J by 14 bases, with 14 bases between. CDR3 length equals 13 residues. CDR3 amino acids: CASSLEPGTILFF. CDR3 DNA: TGTGCCAGCAGCTTAGAGCCCGGGACAATCCTGTTTTTT.

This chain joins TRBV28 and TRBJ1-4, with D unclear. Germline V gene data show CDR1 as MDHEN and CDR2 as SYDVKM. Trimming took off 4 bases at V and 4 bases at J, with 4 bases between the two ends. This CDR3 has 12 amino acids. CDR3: CASSSNNEKLFF. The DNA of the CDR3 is TGTGCCAGCAGTTCTAATAATGAAAAACTGTTTTTT. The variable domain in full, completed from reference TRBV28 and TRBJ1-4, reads DVKVTQSSRYLVKRTGEKVFLECVQDMDHENMFWYRQDPGLGLRLIYFSYDVKMKEKGDIPEGYSVSREKKERFSLILESASTNQTSMYLCASSSNNEKLFFGSGTQLSVL.

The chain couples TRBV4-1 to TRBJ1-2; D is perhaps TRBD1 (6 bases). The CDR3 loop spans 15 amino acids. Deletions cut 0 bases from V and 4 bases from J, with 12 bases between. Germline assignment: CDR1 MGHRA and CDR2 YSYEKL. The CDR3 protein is CASSQDETGPYGYTF. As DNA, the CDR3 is TGCGCCAGCAGCCAAGACGAGACAGGACCCTATGGCTACACCTTC.

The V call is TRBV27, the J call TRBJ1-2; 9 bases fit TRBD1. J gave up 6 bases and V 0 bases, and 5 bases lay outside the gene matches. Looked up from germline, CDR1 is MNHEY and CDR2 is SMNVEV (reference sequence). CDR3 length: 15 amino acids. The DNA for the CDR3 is TGTGCCAGCAGTTTATCGGGGACAGGGTCAAATGGCTACACCTTC. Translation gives CASSLSGTGSNGYTF.

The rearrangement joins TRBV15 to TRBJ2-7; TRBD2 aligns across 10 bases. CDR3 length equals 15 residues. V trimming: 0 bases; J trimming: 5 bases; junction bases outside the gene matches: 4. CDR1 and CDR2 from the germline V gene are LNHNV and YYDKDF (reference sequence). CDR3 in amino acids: CATSREGGLAHEQYF. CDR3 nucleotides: TGTGCCACCAGCAGAGAAGGGGGACTAGCGCACGAGCAGTACTTC.

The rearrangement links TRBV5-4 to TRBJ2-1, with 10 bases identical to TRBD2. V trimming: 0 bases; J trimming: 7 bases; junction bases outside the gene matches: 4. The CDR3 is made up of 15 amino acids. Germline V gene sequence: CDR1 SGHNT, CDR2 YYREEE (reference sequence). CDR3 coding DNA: TGTGCCAGCAGCTTGGTAGCGGGAGGCGGAAATGAGCAGTTCTTC. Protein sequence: CASSLVAGGGNEQFF. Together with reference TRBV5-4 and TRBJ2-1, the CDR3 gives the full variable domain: ETGVTQSPTHLIKTRGQQVTLRCSSQSGHNTVSWYQQALGQGPQFIFQYYREEENGRGNFPPRFSGLQFPNYSSELNVNALELDDSALYLCASSLVAGGGNEQFFGPGTRLTVL.

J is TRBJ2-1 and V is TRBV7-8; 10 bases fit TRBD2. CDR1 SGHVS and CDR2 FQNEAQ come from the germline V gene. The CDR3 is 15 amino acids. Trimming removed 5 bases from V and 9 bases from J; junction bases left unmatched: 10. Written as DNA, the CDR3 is TGTGCCAGCAGCCCTCTAGCGGGAGAAGGTAGTGAGCAGTTCTTC. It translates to CASSPLAGEGSEQFF.

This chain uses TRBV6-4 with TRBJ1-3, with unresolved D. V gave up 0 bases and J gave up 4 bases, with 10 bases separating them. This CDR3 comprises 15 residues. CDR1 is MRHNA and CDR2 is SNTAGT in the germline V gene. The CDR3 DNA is TGTGCCAGCAGTGACTCGTCCAGTCCCGGAAACACCATATATTTT. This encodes CASSDSSSPGNTIYF.

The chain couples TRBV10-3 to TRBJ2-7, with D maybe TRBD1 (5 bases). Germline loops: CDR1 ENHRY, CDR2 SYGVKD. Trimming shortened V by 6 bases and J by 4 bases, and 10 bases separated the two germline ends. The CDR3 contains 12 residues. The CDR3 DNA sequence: TGTGCCATCAGGACAGACCTATACGAGCAGTACTTC. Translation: CAIRTDLYEQYF.

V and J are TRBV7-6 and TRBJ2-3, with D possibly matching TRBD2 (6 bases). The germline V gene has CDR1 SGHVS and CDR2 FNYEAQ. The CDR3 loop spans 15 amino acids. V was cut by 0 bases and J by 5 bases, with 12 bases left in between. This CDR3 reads CASSLAGLSGDTQYF. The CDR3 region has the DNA TGTGCCAGCAGCTTAGCGGGACTGTCGGGAGATACGCAGTATTTT. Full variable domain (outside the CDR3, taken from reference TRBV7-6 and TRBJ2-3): GAGVSQSPRYKVTKRGQDVALRCDPISGHVSLYWYRQALGQGPEFLTYFNYEAQQDKSGLPNDRFSAERPEGSISTLTIQRTEQRDSAMYRCASSLAGLSGDTQYFGPGTRLTVL.